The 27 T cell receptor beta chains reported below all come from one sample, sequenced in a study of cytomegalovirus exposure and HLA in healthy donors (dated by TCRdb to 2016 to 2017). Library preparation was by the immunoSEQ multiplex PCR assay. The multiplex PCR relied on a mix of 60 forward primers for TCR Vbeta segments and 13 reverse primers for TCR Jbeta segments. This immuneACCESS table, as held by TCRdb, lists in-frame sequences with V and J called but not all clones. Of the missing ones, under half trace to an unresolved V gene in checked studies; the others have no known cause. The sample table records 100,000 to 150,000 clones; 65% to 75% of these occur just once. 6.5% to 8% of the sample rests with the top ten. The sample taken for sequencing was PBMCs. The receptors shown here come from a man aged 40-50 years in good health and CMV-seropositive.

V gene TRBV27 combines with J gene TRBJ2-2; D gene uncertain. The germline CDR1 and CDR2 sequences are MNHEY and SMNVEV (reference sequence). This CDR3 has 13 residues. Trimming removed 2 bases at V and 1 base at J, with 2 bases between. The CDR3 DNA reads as TGTGCCAGCAGTTTACTGAACACCGGGGAGCTGTTTTTT. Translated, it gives CASSLLNTGELFF.

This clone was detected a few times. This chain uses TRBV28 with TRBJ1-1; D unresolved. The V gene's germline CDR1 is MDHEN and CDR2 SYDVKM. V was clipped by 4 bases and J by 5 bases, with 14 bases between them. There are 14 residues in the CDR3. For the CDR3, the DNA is TGTGCCAGCAGTTCCCCAGGAATAAGGACTGAAGCTTTCTTT. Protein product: CASSSPGIRTEAFF.

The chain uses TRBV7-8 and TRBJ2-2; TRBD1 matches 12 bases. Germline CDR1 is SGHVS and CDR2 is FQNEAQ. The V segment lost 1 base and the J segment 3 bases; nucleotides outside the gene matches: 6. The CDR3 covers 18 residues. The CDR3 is CASSLVSRDRGHTGELFF. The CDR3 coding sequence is TGTGCCAGCAGCTTAGTTAGCCGGGACAGGGGGCACACCGGGGAGCTGTTTTTT. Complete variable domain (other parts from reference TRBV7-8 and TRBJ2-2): GAGVSQSPRYKVAKRGQDVALRCDPISGHVSLFWYQQALGQGPEFLTYFQNEAQLDKSGLPSDRFFAERPEGSVSTLKIQRTQQEDSAVYLCASSLVSRDRGHTGELFFGEGSRLTVL.

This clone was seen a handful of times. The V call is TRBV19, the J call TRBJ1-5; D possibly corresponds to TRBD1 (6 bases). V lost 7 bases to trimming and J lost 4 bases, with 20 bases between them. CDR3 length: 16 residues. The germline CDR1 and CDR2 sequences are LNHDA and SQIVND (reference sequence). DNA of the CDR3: TGTGCCAGTAACCAGGGGAGCAGGGGCTTTAATCAGCCCCAGCATTTT. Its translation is CASNQGSRGFNQPQHF.

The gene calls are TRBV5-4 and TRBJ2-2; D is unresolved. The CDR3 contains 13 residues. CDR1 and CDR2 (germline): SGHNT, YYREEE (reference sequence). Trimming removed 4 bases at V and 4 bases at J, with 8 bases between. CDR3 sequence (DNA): TGTGCCAGCAGCACGAGAATCACCGGGGAGCTGTTTTTT. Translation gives CASSTRITGELFF.

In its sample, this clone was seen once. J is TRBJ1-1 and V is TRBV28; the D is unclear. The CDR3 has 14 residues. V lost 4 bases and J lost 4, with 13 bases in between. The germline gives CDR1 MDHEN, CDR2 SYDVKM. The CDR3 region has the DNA TGTGCCAGCAGTTGGGGAGGAAGTGGCACTGAAGCTTTCTTT. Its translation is CASSWGGSGTEAFF.

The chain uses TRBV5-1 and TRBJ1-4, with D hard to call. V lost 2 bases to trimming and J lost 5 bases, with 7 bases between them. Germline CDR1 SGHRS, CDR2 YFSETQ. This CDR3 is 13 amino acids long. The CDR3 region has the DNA TGCGCCAGCAGCTTTGAGCGCAATGAAAAACTGTTTTTT. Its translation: CASSFERNEKLFF.

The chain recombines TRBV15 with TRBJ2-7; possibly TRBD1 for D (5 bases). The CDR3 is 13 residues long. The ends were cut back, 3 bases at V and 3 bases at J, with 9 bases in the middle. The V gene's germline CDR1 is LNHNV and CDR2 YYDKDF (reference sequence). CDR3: CATSSNRLYEQYF. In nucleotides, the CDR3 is TGTGCCACCAGCAGTAACAGGCTCTACGAGCAGTACTTC.

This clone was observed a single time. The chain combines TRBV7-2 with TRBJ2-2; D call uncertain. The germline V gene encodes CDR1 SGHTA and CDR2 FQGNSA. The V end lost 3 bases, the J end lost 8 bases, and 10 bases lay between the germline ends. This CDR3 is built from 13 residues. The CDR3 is CASSFAPSGELFF. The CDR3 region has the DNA TGTGCCAGCAGCTTCGCCCCTAGTGGGGAGCTGTTTTTT.

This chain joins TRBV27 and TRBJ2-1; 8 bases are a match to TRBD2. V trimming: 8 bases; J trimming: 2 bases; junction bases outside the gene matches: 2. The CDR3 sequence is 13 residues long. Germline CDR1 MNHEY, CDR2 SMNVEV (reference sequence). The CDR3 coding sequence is TGTGCCAGCCTTAGCGGGACCTACAATGAGCAGTTCTTC. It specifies CASLSGTYNEQFF.

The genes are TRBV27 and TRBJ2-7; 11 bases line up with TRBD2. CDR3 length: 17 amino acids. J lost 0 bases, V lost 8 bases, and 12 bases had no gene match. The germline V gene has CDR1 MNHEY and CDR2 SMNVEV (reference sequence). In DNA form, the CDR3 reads TGTGCCAGCCGAAATCTAGCGGGGGGACATTTCTCCTACGAGCAGTACTTC. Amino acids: CASRNLAGGHFSYEQYF.

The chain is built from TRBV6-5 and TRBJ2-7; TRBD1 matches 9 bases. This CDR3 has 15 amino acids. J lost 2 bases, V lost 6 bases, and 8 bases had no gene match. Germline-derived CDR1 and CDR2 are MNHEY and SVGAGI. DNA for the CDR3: TGTGCCAGCAGAACACAGGGGGCTGAAGCCTACGAGCAGTACTTC. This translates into CASRTQGAEAYEQYF.

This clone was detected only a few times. Here the CDR3 reads CASSYLGTDYGYTF. The CDR3, as DNA: TGTGCCAGCAGTTACCTCGGGACAGACTATGGCTACACCTTC. The chain carries TRBV6-5 and TRBJ1-2; 7 positions agree with TRBD1. The V gene end was trimmed by 2 bases and the J gene end by 3 bases; junction bases not matched to a gene: 3. This CDR3 spans 14 amino acids. The V gene's germline CDR1 is MNHEY and CDR2 SVGAGI.

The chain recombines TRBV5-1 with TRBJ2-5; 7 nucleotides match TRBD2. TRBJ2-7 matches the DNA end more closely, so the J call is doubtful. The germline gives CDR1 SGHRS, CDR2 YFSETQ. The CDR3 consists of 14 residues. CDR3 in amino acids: CASSLDGLAYEQYF. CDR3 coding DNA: TGCGCCAGCAGCTTGGACGGACTAGCCTACGAGCAGTACTTC.

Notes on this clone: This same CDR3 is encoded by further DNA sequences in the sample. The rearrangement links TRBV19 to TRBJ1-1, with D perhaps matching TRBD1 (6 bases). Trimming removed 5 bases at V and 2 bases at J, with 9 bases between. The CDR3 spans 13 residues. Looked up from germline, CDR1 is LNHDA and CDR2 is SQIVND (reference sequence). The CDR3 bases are TGTGCCAGTAGTCGGGGGGGCAACACTGAAGCTTTCTTT. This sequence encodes CASSRGGNTEAFF.

CDR3 sequence: CASSFGGRSTDTQYF. The CDR3, as DNA: TGTGCCAGCAGCTTTGGCGGGCGTAGCACAGATACGCAGTATTTT. The V call is TRBV5-5, the J call TRBJ2-3; D possibly corresponds to TRBD2 (5 bases). The CDR3 contains 15 residues. Per the germline V gene, CDR1 is SGHKS and CDR2 is YYEKEE (reference sequence). Trimming shortened V by 2 bases and J by 0 bases, and 10 bases separated the two germline ends.

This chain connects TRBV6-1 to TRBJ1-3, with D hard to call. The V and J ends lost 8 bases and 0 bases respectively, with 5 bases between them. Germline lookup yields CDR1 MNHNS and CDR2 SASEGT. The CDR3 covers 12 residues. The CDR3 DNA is TGTGCCAGCCGCGCCTCTGGAAACACCATATATTTT. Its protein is CASRASGNTIYF.

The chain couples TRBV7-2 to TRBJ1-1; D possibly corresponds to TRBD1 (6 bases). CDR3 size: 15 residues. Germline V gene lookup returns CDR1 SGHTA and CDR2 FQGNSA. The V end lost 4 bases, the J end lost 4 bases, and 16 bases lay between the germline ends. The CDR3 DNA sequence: TGTGCCAGCAGCTATGGGGCAGGGGAGGGCACTGAAGCTTTCTTT. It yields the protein CASSYGAGEGTEAFF.

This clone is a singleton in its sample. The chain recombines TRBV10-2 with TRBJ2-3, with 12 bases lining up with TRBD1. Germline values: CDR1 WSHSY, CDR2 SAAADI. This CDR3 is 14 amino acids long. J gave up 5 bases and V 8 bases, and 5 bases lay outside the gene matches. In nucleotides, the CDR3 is TGCGCCAGCGGGGGGACAGGGGGCAAAGATACGCAGTATTTT. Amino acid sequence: CASGGTGGKDTQYF.

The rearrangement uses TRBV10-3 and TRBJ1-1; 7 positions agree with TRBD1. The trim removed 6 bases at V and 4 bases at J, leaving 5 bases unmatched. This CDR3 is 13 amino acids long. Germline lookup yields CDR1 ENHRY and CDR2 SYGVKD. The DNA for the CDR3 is TGTGCCATCAGGCAGGGGGGAGTCACTGAAGCTTTCTTT. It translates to CAIRQGGVTEAFF.

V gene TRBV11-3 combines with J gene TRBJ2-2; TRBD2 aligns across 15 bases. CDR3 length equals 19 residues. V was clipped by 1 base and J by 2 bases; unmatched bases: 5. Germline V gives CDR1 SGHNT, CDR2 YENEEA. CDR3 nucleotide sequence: TGTGCCAGCAGCTTAGGTCTGGGACTAGCGGGAGGAAACACCGGGGAGCTGTTTTTT. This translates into CASSLGLGLAGGNTGELFF.

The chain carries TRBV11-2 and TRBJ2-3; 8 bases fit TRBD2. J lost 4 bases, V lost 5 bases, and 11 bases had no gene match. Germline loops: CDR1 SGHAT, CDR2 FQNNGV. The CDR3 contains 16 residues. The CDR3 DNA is TGTGCCAGCAGCCGTCATCCTAGCGGGCAGGCAGATACGCAGTATTTT. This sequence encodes CASSRHPSGQADTQYF. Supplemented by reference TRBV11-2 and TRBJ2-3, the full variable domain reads EAGVAQSPRYKIIEKRQSVAFWCNPISGHATLYWYQQILGQGPKLLIQFQNNGVVDDSQLPKDRFSAERLKGVDSTLKIQPAKLEDSAVYLCASSRHPSGQADTQYFGPGTRLTVL.

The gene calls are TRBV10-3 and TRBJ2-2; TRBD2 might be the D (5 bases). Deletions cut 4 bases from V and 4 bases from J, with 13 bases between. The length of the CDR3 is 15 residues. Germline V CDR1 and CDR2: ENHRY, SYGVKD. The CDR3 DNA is TGTGCCATCAGTGGGGAGAAGCGGATCACCGGGGAGCTGTTTTTT. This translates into CAISGEKRITGELFF.

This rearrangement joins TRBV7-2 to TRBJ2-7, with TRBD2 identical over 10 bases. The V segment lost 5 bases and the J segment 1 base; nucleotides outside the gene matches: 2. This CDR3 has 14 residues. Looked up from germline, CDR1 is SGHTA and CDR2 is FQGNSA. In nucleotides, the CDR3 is TGTGCCAGCAGCAAAGCGGGGGGGTCCTACGAGCAGTACTTC. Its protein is CASSKAGGSYEQYF.

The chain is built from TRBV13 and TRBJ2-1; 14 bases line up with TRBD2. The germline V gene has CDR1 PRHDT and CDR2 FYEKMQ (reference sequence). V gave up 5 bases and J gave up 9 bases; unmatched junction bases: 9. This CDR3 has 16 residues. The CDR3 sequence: CASSPQGTSGSFEQFF. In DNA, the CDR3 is TGTGCCAGCAGCCCCCAGGGGACTAGCGGGAGCTTTGAGCAGTTCTTC.

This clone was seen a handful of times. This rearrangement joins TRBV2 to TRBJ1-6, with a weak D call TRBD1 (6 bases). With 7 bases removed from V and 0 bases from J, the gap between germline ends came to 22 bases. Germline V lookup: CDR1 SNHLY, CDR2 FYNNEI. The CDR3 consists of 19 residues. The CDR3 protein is CASNTGTIGIPSYNSPLHF. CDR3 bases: TGTGCCAGCAACACCGGGACAATAGGGATTCCCTCCTATAATTCACCCCTCCACTTT. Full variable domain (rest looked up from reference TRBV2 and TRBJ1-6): EPEVTQTPSHQVTQMGQEVILRCVPISNHLYFYWYRQILGQKVEFLVSFYNNEISEKSEIFDDQFSVERPDGSNFTLKIRSTKLEDSAMYFCASNTGTIGIPSYNSPLHFGNGTRLTVT.

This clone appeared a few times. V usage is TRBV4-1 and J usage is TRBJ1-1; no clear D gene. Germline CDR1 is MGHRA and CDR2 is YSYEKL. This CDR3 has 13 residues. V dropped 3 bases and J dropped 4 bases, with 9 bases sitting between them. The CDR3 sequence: CASSHVPFTEAFF. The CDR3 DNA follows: TGCGCCAGCAGCCACGTCCCCTTCACTGAAGCTTTCTTT.